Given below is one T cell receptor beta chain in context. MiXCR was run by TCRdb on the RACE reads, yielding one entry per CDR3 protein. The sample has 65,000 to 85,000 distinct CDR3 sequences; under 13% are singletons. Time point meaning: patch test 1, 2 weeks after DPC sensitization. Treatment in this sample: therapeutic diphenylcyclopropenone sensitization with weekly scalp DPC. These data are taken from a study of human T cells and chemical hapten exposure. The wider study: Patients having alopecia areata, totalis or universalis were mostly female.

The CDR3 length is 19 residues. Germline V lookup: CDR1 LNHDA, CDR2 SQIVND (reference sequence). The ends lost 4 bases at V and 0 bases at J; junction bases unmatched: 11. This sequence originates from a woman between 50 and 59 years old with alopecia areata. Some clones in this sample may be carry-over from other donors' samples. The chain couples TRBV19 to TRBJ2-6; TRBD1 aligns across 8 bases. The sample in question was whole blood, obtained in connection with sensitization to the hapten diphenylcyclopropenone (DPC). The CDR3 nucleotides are TGTGCCAGTAGTAGAGCCGACAGGGGCTACTTCTCTGGGGCCAACGTCCTGACTTTC. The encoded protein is CASSRADRGYFSGANVLTF.